These T cell receptor beta chains were read from a single sample in a study of shared clonotypes between healthy human individuals. Some clones are missing from TCRdb's copy, which holds only in-frame ones; the method was immunoSEQ multiplex PCR. The profile shows roughly 1,800,000 clones, less than 95% of them singletons. Sequenced material: naive CD8+ T cells sorted from blood. These receptor sequences come from a man aged 18 to 35 in good health. CDR3s include the opening cysteine and the closing phenylalanine or tryptophan. A D gene is named only where the DNA matches it firmly. The size field is filled for only some rows; it gives once, few, many or a size class.

d_call	j_call	clone_size	v_call	cdr3_nt	cdr3_aa
.	TRBJ2-5	.	TRBV4-1	TGCGCCAGCAGCCCAGAATGGGGGGGGCCCCAAGAGACCCAGTACTTC	CASSPEWGGPQETQYF
TRBD2	TRBJ2-7	.	TRBV7-2	TGTGCCAGCAGCCCTTACGGACTAGCGGGCCAGACCTACGAGCAGTACTTC	CASSPYGLAGQTYEQYF
.	TRBJ1-1	.	TRBV5-8	TGTGCCACCCCACTAGGCATGGGCACTGAAGCTTTCTTT	CATPLGMGTEAFF
.	TRBJ2-7	.	TRBV4-3	TGCGCCAGCAGCCAAGATAGACAACTAGTCCGAACCGGGGACGAGCAGTACTTC	CASSQDRQLVRTGDEQYF
.	TRBJ2-1	.	TRBV2	TGTGCCAGCAGTGAAGGGGCTACTTCCCGGGGCTACAATGAGCAGTTCTTC	CASSEGATSRGYNEQFF
TRBD1	TRBJ2-1	.	TRBV27	TGTGCCAGCAGTCCCTTGACAGGGTTCAATGAGCAGTTCTTC	CASSPLTGFNEQFF
.	TRBJ2-7	.	TRBV13	TGTGCCAGCAGCTCCCGGACGGGGGTCTACGAGCAGTACTTC	CASSSRTGVYEQYF
TRBD2	TRBJ2-5	once	TRBV4-2	TGTGCCAGCAGCCAAGATCGGGCTAGCGGGGGGGTAGAGACCCAGTACTTC	CASSQDRASGGVETQYF
.	TRBJ2-5	.	TRBV30	TGTGCCTGGGATACTTCTGGGGTACAAGAGACCCAGTACTTC	CAWDTSGVQETQYF
.	TRBJ2-3	.	TRBV6-5	TGTGCCAGCAGTTACTCTCCGGGGCCGAGCACAGATACGCAGTATTTT	CASSYSPGPSTDTQYF
.	TRBJ2-7	.	TRBV5-6	TGTGCCAGCAGTTCCGGGCGGGGGCCGGCCTACGAGCAGTACTTC	CASSSGRGPAYEQYF
TRBD1	TRBJ2-2	.	TRBV7-9	TGTGCCAGCAGCCCACCCCCGGGACAGGGCACCGGGGAGCTGTTTTTT	CASSPPPGQGTGELFF
.	TRBJ1-6	.	TRBV28	TGTGCCAGCAGTTTATCCCAGTTTAATTCACCCCTCCACTTT	CASSLSQFNSPLHF
.	TRBJ1-2	.	TRBV28	TGTGCCAGCAGTTTACTGGTGGTGTGGGGGACAACCAACTATGGCTACACCTTC	CASSLLVVWGTTNYGYTF
.	TRBJ2-7	.	TRBV14	TGTGCCAGCAGCCAAGGACCCCGCACGGGTGGCTACGAGCAGTACTTC	CASSQGPRTGGYEQYF
.	TRBJ2-3	.	TRBV4-1	TGCGCCAGCAGCCAAGATTCTGGACAGCGCACAGATACGCAGTATTTT	CASSQDSGQRTDTQYF
TRBD2	TRBJ2-3	.	TRBV2	TGTGCCAGCAGTGATCCGGCGGGAGGAACAGATACGCAGTATTTT	CASSDPAGGTDTQYF
.	TRBJ2-3	.	TRBV27	TGTGCCAGCAGTTTACGGGGTGTTGATACGCAGTATTTT	CASSLRGVDTQYF
TRBD2	TRBJ2-1	.	TRBV6-5	TGTGCCAGCAGTTACAGTAGCGGGAAAGGTGAGCAGTTCTTC	CASSYSSGKGEQFF
.	TRBJ1-1	.	TRBV29-1	TGCAGCGTTGTTGGGTTGGGCACTGAAGCTTTCTTT	CSVVGLGTEAFF
TRBD2	TRBJ2-3	.	TRBV30	TGTGCCTGGAGTTTTAGCGGGAGCCTAGATACGCAGTATTTT	CAWSFSGSLDTQYF
TRBD2	TRBJ2-7	.	TRBV13	TGTGCCAGCAGCTCCGCCTGGGCGGGGGGCTACTACGAGCAGTACTTC	CASSSAWAGGYYEQYF
.	TRBJ2-7	.	TRBV7-2	TGTGCCAGCGAACCCCCCCCCGGGACCGGATCCTACGAGCAGTACTTC	CASEPPPGTGSYEQYF
.	TRBJ1-6	.	TRBV13	TGTGCCAGCAGCTTAAAGGGGAGCTCCTATAATTCACCCCTCCACTTT	CASSLKGSSYNSPLHF
.	TRBJ2-1	.	TRBV13	TGTGCCAGCAGCCTAATCGGGCTAGCCCGGACTCGCGATGAGCAGTTCTTC	CASSLIGLARTRDEQFF
TRBD2	TRBJ2-5	.	TRBV7-9	TGTGCCAGCAGCGGCTCGGGAGGGCCGGGGTCGTTGGAGACCCAGTACTTC	CASSGSGGPGSLETQYF
TRBD1	TRBJ2-7	.	TRBV4-1	TGCGCCAGCAGCCAAGATCAGGGGGCAGGGCGCTACGAGCAGTACTTC	CASSQDQGAGRYEQYF
TRBD1	TRBJ2-7	.	TRBV10-3	TGTGCCATCAGTCAATGGGACAGCTACTACGAGCAGTACTTC	CAISQWDSYYEQYF
TRBD2	TRBJ2-1	.	TRBV9	TGTGCCAGCAGCGCAGGACTAGCGGGATATGAGCAGTTCTTC	CASSAGLAGYEQFF
.	TRBJ2-1	.	TRBV5-1	TGCGCCAGCAGCTTTAGCGCTAGCTCCTACAATGAGCAGTTCTTC	CASSFSASSYNEQFF
.	TRBJ1-1	once	TRBV13	TGTGCCAGCAGCTCCCGACTCGGGGGACACACTGAAGCTTTCTTT	CASSSRLGGHTEAFF
.	TRBJ2-2	.	TRBV9	TGTGCCAGCAGCGCCGGGACTTCGAACACCGGGGAGCTGTTTTTT	CASSAGTSNTGELFF
.	TRBJ1-1	.	TRBV6-5	TGTGCCAGCAGCACCGCAGGATACACTGAAGCTTTCTTT	CASSTAGYTEAFF
.	TRBJ1-6	.	TRBV13	TGTGCCAGCAGCTTAGGCCCGGGGTCGGGTTCACCCCTCCACTTT	CASSLGPGSGSPLHF
TRBD2	TRBJ2-1	.	TRBV9	TGTGCCAGCAGCGCTCCCCACGGGACTAGCTCCTACAATGAGCAGTTCTTC	CASSAPHGTSSYNEQFF
.	TRBJ2-7	.	TRBV9	TGTGCCAGCAGCGTAGAGGGGCGGACCCCCGACGAGCAGTACTTC	CASSVEGRTPDEQYF
.	TRBJ2-7	.	TRBV7-2	TGTGCCAGCAGCTTAGGGGACACCTACTCCTACGAGCAGTACTTC	CASSLGDTYSYEQYF
TRBD2	TRBJ2-2	.	TRBV6-1	TGTGCCAGCAGTGAAGGGTTCCTAGCGGGGCGCGGGGAGCTGTTTTTT	CASSEGFLAGRGELFF
.	TRBJ2-2	once	TRBV7-9	TGTGCCAGCAGCCCCACGACCCCCACCGGGGAGCTGTTTTTT	CASSPTTPTGELFF
.	TRBJ2-7	once	TRBV27	TGTGCCAGCACTTCTACCCCCGGGGTGTTCCACGAGCAGTACTTC	CASTSTPGVFHEQYF
.	TRBJ1-5	.	TRBV5-6	TGTGCCAGCAGCTCGGAACAGGGACAGCCCCAGCATTTT	CASSSEQGQPQHF
TRBD2	TRBJ2-7	.	TRBV7-2	TGTGCCAGCAGCTTACTAGCGGGAGGGTACGAGCAGTACTTC	CASSLLAGGYEQYF
TRBD2	TRBJ2-1	.	TRBV4-1	TGCGCCAGCAGCCAAGATCCTCCGGGACTAGCTTACAATGAGCAGTTCTTC	CASSQDPPGLAYNEQFF
TRBD1	TRBJ2-5	.	TRBV5-4	TGTGCCAGCAGCTTGGGACAGGGAGAGGGAGAGACCCAGTACTTC	CASSLGQGEGETQYF
.	TRBJ1-2	.	TRBV25-1	TGTGCCAGCAGTGAATATGGCGGACTGTTTAACTATGGCTACACCTTC	CASSEYGGLFNYGYTF
TRBD1	TRBJ2-5	.	TRBV5-1	TGCGCCAGCAGTTTCGGACAGGGGGGATTCCAAGAGACCCAGTACTTC	CASSFGQGGFQETQYF
.	TRBJ1-4	.	TRBV6-1	TGTGCCAGCAGTGAAGTTTGGCGGTCTAATGAAAAACTGTTTTTT	CASSEVWRSNEKLFF
.	TRBJ1-5	.	TRBV2	TGTGCCAGCAGCCCTCTAGGGGGGAGCCAGCCCCAGCATTTT	CASSPLGGSQPQHF
.	TRBJ2-1	.	TRBV6-1	TGTGCCAGCAGTGAATGGGGGTCAGACAATGAGCAGTTCTTC	CASSEWGSDNEQFF
.	TRBJ2-5	.	TRBV4-1	TGCGCCAGCAGCATCAGGGGTGGGGAGACCCAGTACTTC	CASSIRGGETQYF
TRBD1	TRBJ2-7	.	TRBV11-2	TGTGCCAGCAGCCTACGGGACAGCCCCCAACAGTACTTC	CASSLRDSPQQYF
TRBD2	TRBJ2-7	.	TRBV5-8	TGTGCCAGCAGCTCTAGCGGGGGGCCCTACGAGCAGTACTTC	CASSSSGGPYEQYF
.	TRBJ1-2	.	TRBV6-5	TGTGCCAGCAGTTACGTGGGGTTGGCCTATGGCTACACCTTC	CASSYVGLAYGYTF
.	TRBJ2-7	.	TRBV28	TGTGCCAGCACGTTTACTTCACAGCTAGCTGGCGAGCAGTACTTC	CASTFTSQLAGEQYF
TRBD1	TRBJ2-4	.	TRBV9	TGTGCCAGCAGCGCGACCTTAATGAGTGGGGACAGTAAAAACATTCAGTACTTC	CASSATLMSGDSKNIQYF
.	TRBJ2-1	.	TRBV12-5	TGTGCTAGTGGCTCGGAGGTGGACCCGAGGGTCAATGAGCAGTTCTTC	CASGSEVDPRVNEQFF
.	TRBJ2-5	once	TRBV7-9	TGTGCCAGCAGCTTATTCCCCTACGGGTCAGACCAAGAGACCCAGTACTTC	CASSLFPYGSDQETQYF